The 20 T cell receptor beta chains reported below all come from one sample, sequenced in a study of blood T cell repertoires in COVID-19 (dated by TCRdb to 2018 to 2021). The method behind the library was the immunoSEQ multiplex PCR assay. TCRdb limited this immuneACCESS table to in-frame rearrangements with V and J called. A share of clones is missing; checked studies link under half to unresolved V genes, and the rest is unexplained. For this sample the table gives roughly 290,000 clones, of which approximately 89% were detected only once. Of the sample, 9.5% to 15% falls within the top ten clones. The sequenced sample consisted of peripheral blood. These receptors were collected from a woman in her sixties with acute or convalescent COVID-19.

The gene calls are TRBV5-1 and TRBJ2-3, with 8 positions matching TRBD2. The germline V gene encodes CDR1 SGHRS and CDR2 YFSETQ. Unmatched junction bases numbered 6, after V lost 3 bases and J lost 0 bases. This CDR3 is 16 amino acids long. The CDR3 DNA is TGCGCCAGCAGCTCCGGCGGGGGGTCTAGCACAGATACGCAGTATTTT. This gives the protein CASSSGGGSSTDTQYF.

The chain is built from TRBV20-1 and TRBJ2-5, with 7 bases that match TRBD2. The V gene's germline CDR1 is DFQATT and CDR2 SNEGSKA (reference sequence). This CDR3 is built from 15 residues. Losses at the gene ends were 3 bases for V and 2 bases for J; bases not matched to a gene: 9. CDR3 DNA sequence: TGCAGTGCTAGTGGTTCGCCTAGCGGACAAGAGACCCAGTACTTC. Translation gives CSASGSPSGQETQYF.

The rearrangement uses TRBV27 and TRBJ2-1; 12 bases map to TRBD1. Trimming at V came to 6 bases and at J to 9 bases, leaving 15 bases not matched to a gene. The CDR3 consists of 17 residues. Germline values: CDR1 MNHEY, CDR2 SMNVEV (reference sequence). DNA for the CDR3: TGTGCCAGCAGCCCCCCGGTGGGGACAGGGGGCGAGGGTGAGCAGTTCTTC. Its protein product is CASSPPVGTGGEGEQFF.

This clone was detected only a few times. The chain employs TRBV27 and TRBJ2-1; tentative D call: TRBD2 (5 bases). The V end was cut by 0 bases, the J end by 9 bases, with 9 bases between. The CDR3 runs to 13 residues. CDR1 and CDR2 (germline): MNHEY, SMNVEV (reference sequence). Here the CDR3 DNA reads TGTGCCAGCAGTTTATCGGGAGAGGGTGAGCAGTTCTTC. Its protein product is CASSLSGEGEQFF.

The chain has TRBV7-3 and TRBJ1-1; the D is unclear. The ends were cut back, 5 bases at V and 0 bases at J, with 7 bases in the middle. CDR3 length equals 13 residues. CDR1 SGHTA and CDR2 FQGTGA come from the germline V gene. The CDR3 protein is CASSQKMNTEAFF. CDR3 coding DNA: TGTGCCAGCAGCCAAAAAATGAACACTGAAGCTTTCTTT. Full variable domain (missing parts from reference TRBV7-3 and TRBJ1-1): GAGVSQTPSNKVTEKGKYVELRCDPISGHTALYWYRQSLGQGPEFLIYFQGTGAADDSGLPNDRFFAVRPEGSVSTLKIQRTERGDSAVYLCASSQKMNTEAFFGQGTRLTVV.

The CDR3 nucleotides read TGCGCCAGCAGCCAAGATCGGGAAGGGAACTATGGCTACACCTTC. This gives the protein CASSQDREGNYGYTF. The V gene is TRBV4-1, the J gene TRBJ1-2, with D hard to call. From germline, CDR1 is MGHRA and CDR2 YSYEKL. V lost 0 bases and J lost 2, with 10 bases in between. This CDR3 region has 15 residues.

This chain uses TRBV6-1 with TRBJ1-6, with D uncertain. The CDR3 is 13 residues long. V gave up 2 bases and J gave up 5 bases, with 4 bases separating them. The germline V gene encodes CDR1 MNHNS and CDR2 SASEGT. The CDR3 is CASSETNNSPLHF. The CDR3, as DNA: TGTGCCAGCAGTGAAACTAATAATTCACCCCTCCACTTT.

This clone was found once. V gene TRBV19 combines with J gene TRBJ2-1, with TRBD1 matching 7 bases. V shed 6 bases and J 9 bases; nucleotides not matched to a gene: 11. Per the germline V gene, CDR1 is LNHDA and CDR2 is SQIVND (reference sequence). The CDR3 sequence is 14 residues long. The CDR3 protein is CASSPTGVVTEQFF. The DNA of the CDR3 is TGTGCCAGTAGCCCTACAGGGGTAGTTACTGAGCAGTTCTTC.

The chain couples TRBV6-5 to TRBJ1-2; the match to TRBD1 covers 12 bases. V was clipped by 5 bases and J by 8 bases; unmatched bases: 9. Germline V gene sequence: CDR1 MNHEY, CDR2 SVGAGI. The CDR3 length is 15 residues. The CDR3 DNA is TGTGCCAGCAGTCAATCCGGGACAGGGGGCGCGGGCTACACCTTC. Amino acids: CASSQSGTGGAGYTF.

The chain has TRBV30 and TRBJ1-5; D gene ambiguous. Trimming took off 0 bases at V and 8 bases at J, with 11 bases between the two ends. CDR1 is GTSNPN and CDR2 is SVGIG in the germline V gene (reference sequence). There are 13 residues in the CDR3. Here the CDR3 DNA reads TGTGCCTGGAGTGTGAGGGCTGAGAAGCCCCAGCATTTT. Translation: CAWSVRAEKPQHF.

The chain has TRBV28 and TRBJ1-5; perhaps TRBD1 as D (5 bases). Germline CDR1 reads MDHEN; CDR2 reads SYDVKM. Trimming stripped 7 bases from V and 0 bases from J, with 13 bases between. The CDR3 has 15 residues. The CDR3 DNA is TGTGCCAGCACCCAGGGTACCTATAGCAATCAGCCCCAGCATTTT. Protein sequence: CASTQGTYSNQPQHF.

The rearrangement joins TRBV7-6 to TRBJ1-6; D remains ambiguous. The germline V gene has CDR1 SGHVS and CDR2 FNYEAQ. Trimming left V 6 bases short and J 7 bases short, with 28 bases between. The CDR3 covers 19 residues. As DNA, the CDR3 is TGTGCCAGCAGATCCGGTGGGCAATTTGGCCGGTCTACAAATTCACCCCTCCACTTT. As protein: CASRSGGQFGRSTNSPLHF.

The chain joins TRBV4-3 to TRBJ1-1, with D possibly TRBD1 on 5 matching bases. CDR3 size: 17 residues. Looked up from germline, CDR1 is LGHNA and CDR2 is YSLEER. With 0 bases removed from V and 4 bases from J, the gap between germline ends came to 18 bases. CDR3 nucleotides: TGCGCCAGCAGCCAAGATAGAGGGTCCGGGGGGGGCACTGAAGCTTTCTTT. This sequence encodes CASSQDRGSGGGTEAFF.

The chain recombines TRBV18 with TRBJ2-5; 11 nucleotides match TRBD2. Germline V lookup: CDR1 KGHSH, CDR2 LQKENI. V was clipped by 0 bases and J by 1 base; unmatched bases: 10. CDR3 length equals 19 residues. For the CDR3, the DNA is TGTGCCAGCTCACCACCTTTCCCCTCCGGGACTAGCGGCCAAGAGACCCAGTACTTC. The encoded protein is CASSPPFPSGTSGQETQYF. Full variable domain (rest looked up from reference TRBV18 and TRBJ2-5): NAGVMQNPRHLVRRRGQEARLRCSPMKGHSHVYWYRQLPEEGLKFMVYLQKENIIDESGMPKERFSAEFPKEGPSILRIQQVVRGDSAAYFCASSPPFPSGTSGQETQYFGPGTRLLVL.

The chain uses TRBV19 and TRBJ2-7; tentative D call: TRBD1 (6 bases). Trimming removed 6 bases from V and 1 base from J, with 10 bases in between. This CDR3 has 13 residues. CDR1 is LNHDA and CDR2 is SQIVND in the germline V gene (reference sequence). The CDR3 sequence: CASSRDKSYEQYF. CDR3 DNA: TGTGCCAGTAGCCGGGACAAGTCCTACGAGCAGTACTTC. Full variable domain (rest looked up from reference TRBV19 and TRBJ2-7): DGGITQSPKYLFRKEGQNVTLSCEQNLNHDAMYWYRQDPGQGLRLIYYSQIVNDFQKGDIAEGYSVSREKKESFPLTVTSAQKNPTAFYLCASSRDKSYEQYFGPGTRLTVT.

The chain employs TRBV6-5 and TRBJ1-6, with no clear D. CDR3 length: 13 residues. V gave up 8 bases and J gave up 6 bases, with 11 bases separating them. CDR1 MNHEY and CDR2 SVGAGI come from the germline V gene. The CDR3 loop is CASQRVPNSPLHF. The CDR3, as DNA: TGTGCCAGCCAGCGGGTTCCTAATTCACCCCTCCACTTT.

This clone has ten or more counts. The gene calls are TRBV7-9 and TRBJ1-2; 7 nucleotides line up with TRBD1. J gave up 7 bases and V 0 bases, and 8 bases lay outside the gene matches. Germline-derived CDR1 and CDR2 are SEHNR and FQNEAQ (reference sequence). The CDR3 extends over 15 amino acids. The CDR3 DNA reads TGTGCCAGCAGCTTAGCAGGGGGCGGGGTAGCTGGCTACACCTTC. Amino acids: CASSLAGGGVAGYTF.

The gene calls are TRBV7-2 and TRBJ2-7, with D possibly matching TRBD1 (6 bases). Germline CDR1 and CDR2: SGHTA and FQGNSA. Trimming took off 1 base at V and 2 bases at J, with 12 bases between the two ends. The CDR3 runs 15 residues. The CDR3 DNA is TGTGCCAGCAGCTTAGACTTGGGACAAACCTACGAGCAGTACTTC. It encodes CASSLDLGQTYEQYF.

V and J are TRBV5-1 and TRBJ1-4, with D unclear. The V end was cut by 4 bases, the J end by 8 bases, with 15 bases between. This CDR3 region has 14 residues. Germline V CDR1 and CDR2: SGHRS, YFSETQ. CDR3 loop: CASSPAGIREKLFF. The DNA for the CDR3 is TGCGCCAGCAGCCCGGCGGGGATTCGAGAAAAACTGTTTTTT.

This chain joins TRBV6-2 or TRBV6-3 and TRBJ2-2; 7 bases are shared with TRBD1. Germline V gene sequence: CDR1 MNHEY, CDR2 SVGEGT. Trimming cost V 7 bases and J 4 bases; bases outside gene matches: 12. This CDR3 region has 16 residues. The CDR3 here is CASTPGQPSPTGELFF. As DNA, the CDR3 is TGTGCCAGCACCCCGGGACAGCCTAGCCCCACCGGGGAGCTGTTTTTT.